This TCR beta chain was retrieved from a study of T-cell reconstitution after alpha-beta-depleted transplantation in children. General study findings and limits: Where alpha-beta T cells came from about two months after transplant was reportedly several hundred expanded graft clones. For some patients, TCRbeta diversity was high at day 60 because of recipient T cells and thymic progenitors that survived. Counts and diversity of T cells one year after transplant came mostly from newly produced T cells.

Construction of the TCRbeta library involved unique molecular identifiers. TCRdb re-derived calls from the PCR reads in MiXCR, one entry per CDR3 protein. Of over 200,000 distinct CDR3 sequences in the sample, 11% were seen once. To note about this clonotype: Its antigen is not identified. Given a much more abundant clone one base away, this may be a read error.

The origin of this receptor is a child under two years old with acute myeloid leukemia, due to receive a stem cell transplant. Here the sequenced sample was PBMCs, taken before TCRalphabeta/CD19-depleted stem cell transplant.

CDR3 residues: CASSDRTSSYEQHF. CDR3 DNA: TGTGCCAGCAGCGACAGAACGAGCTCCTACGAGCAGCACTTC. The chain links TRBV7-9 to TRBJ2-7, with a possible D match to TRBD1 (5 bases). The length of the CDR3 is 14 residues. CDR1 and CDR2 (germline): SEHNR, FQNEAQ (reference sequence).